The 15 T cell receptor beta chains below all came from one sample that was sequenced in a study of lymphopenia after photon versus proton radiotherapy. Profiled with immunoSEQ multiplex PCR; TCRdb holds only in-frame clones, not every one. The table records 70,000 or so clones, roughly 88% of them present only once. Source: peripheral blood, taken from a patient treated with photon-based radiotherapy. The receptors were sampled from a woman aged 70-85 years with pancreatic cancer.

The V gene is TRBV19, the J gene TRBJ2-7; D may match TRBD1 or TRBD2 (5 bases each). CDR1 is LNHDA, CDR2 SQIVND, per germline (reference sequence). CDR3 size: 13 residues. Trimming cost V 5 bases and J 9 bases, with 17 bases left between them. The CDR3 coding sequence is TGTGCCAGTAGTCCAGATCCCAGTGGGGGGCAGTACTTC. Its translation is CASSPDPSGGQYF.

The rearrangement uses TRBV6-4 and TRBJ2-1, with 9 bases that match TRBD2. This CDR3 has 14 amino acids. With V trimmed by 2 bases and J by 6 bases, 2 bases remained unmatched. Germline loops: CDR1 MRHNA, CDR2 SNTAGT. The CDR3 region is CASSDTSGSNEQFF. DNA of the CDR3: TGTGCCAGCAGTGACACTAGCGGGTCCAATGAGCAGTTCTTC.

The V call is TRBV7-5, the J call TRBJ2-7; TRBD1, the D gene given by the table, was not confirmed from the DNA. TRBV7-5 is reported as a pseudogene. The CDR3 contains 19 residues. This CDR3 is CARSLDGGTGALNSYEQYF. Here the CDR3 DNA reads TGTGCCAGAAGCTTAGACGGAGGGACAGGGGCCCTTAACTCCTACGAGCAGTACTTC.

The CDR3 nucleotides are TGTGCCTGGAGTGTACAGGACAGGCTTCTCACAGATACGCAGTATTTT. As protein: CAWSVQDRLLTDTQYF. The rearrangement joins TRBV30 to TRBJ2-3; 7 bases line up with TRBD1. The ends lost 0 bases at V and 2 bases at J; junction bases unmatched: 8. The CDR3 runs to 16 residues. Germline CDR1 GTSNPN, CDR2 SVGIG (reference sequence).

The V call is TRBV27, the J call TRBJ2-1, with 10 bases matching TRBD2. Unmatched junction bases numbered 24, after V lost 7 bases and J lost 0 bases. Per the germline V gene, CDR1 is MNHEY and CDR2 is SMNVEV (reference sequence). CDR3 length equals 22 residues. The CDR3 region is CASTHLSPSSGTSESSYNEQFF. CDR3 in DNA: TGTGCCAGCACCCACTTAAGCCCCTCCTCCGGGACTAGCGAGAGCTCCTACAATGAGCAGTTCTTC.

CDR3 loop: CSVASGSTDTQYF. The CDR3 DNA reads TGCAGCGTTGCTAGCGGTAGCACAGATACGCAGTATTTT. The chain recombines TRBV29-1 with TRBJ2-3; 7 bases agree with TRBD2. J was trimmed by 0 bases and V by 4 bases; bases with no gene match: 1. The germline V gene has CDR1 SQVTM and CDR2 ANQGSEA. The CDR3 loop spans 13 amino acids.

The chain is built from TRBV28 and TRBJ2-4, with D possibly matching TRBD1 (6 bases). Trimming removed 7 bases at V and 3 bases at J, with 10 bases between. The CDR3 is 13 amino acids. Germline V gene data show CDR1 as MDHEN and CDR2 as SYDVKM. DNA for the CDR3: TGTGCCAGCACCGCAGGGGACAAAAACATTCAGTACTTC. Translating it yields CASTAGDKNIQYF. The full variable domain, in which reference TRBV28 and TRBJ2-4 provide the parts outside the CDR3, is DVKVTQSSRYLVKRTGEKVFLECVQDMDHENMFWYRQDPGLGLRLIYFSYDVKMKEKGDIPEGYSVSREKKERFSLILESASTNQTSMYLCASTAGDKNIQYFGAGTRLSVL.

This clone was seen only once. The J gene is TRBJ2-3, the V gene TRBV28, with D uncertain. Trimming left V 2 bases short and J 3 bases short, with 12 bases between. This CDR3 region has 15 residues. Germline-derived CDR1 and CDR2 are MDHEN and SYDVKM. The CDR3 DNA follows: TGTGCCAGCAGTTTAAGCCGGCTAGTAACAGATACGCAGTATTTT. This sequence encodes CASSLSRLVTDTQYF.

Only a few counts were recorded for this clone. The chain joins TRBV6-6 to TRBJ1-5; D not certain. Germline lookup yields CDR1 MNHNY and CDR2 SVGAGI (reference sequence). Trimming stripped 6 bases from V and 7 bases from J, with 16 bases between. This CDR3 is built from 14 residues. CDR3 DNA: TGTGCCAGCAGCGCCGAGCGGGCCGGGCAGCCCCAGCATTTT. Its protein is CASSAERAGQPQHF.

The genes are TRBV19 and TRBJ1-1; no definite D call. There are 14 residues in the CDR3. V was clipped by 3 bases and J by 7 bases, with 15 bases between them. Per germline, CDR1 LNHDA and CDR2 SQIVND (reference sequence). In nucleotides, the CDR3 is TGTGCCAGTAGTATCGGCACGCCGGAAATTGAAGCTTTCTTT. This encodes CASSIGTPEIEAFF.

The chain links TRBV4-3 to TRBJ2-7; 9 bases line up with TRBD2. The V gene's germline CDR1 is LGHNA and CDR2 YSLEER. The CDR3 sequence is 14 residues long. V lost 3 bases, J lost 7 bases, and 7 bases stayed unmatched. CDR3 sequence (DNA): TGCGCCAGCAGCCAGTTAGCGGGAGCGGGAGAGCAGTACTTC. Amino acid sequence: CASSQLAGAGEQYF.

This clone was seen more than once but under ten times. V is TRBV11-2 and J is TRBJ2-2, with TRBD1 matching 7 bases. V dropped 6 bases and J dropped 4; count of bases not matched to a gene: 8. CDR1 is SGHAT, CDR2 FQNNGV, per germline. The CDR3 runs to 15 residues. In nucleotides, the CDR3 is TGTGCCAGCAGTTTGATGACAGGGATCACCGGGGAGCTGTTTTTT. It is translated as CASSLMTGITGELFF. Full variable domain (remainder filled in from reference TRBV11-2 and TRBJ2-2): EAGVAQSPRYKIIEKRQSVAFWCNPISGHATLYWYQQILGQGPKLLIQFQNNGVVDDSQLPKDRFSAERLKGVDSTLKIQPAKLEDSAVYLCASSLMTGITGELFFGEGSRLTVL.

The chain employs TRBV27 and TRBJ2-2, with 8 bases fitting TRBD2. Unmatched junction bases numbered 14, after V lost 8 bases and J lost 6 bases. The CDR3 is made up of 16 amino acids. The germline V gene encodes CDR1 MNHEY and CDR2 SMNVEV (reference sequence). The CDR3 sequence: CASGFIAGRAPGELFF. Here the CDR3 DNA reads TGTGCCAGCGGCTTCATTGCCGGGAGGGCCCCCGGGGAGCTGTTTTTT.

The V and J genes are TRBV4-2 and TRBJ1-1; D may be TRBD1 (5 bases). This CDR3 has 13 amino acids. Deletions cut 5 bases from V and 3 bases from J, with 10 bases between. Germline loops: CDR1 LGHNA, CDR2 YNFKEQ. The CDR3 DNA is TGTGCCAGCAGCTCGGGACGGTACACTGAAGCTTTCTTT. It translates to CASSSGRYTEAFF.

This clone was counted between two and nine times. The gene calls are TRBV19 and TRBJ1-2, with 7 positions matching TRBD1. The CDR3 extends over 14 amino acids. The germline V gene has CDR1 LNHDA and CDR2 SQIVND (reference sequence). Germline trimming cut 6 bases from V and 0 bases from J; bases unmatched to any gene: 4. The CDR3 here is CASRIDRANYGYTF. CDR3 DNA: TGTGCCAGTAGGATCGACAGGGCTAACTATGGCTACACCTTC.